The T cell receptor (beta chain) under discussion was sequenced for a study of cytotoxic CD8 clonotypes in ibrutinib-treated CLL. The germline gives CDR1 SGHRS, CDR2 YFSETQ. CDR3 length: 14 residues. Trimming left V 3 bases short and J 2 bases short, with 12 bases between. Libraries were prepared by immunoSEQ multiplex PCR; TCRdb keeps only in-frame clonotypes and omits some of them. The data show around 310,000 clones, 80% seen once. The source was PBMCs, collected before ibrutinib treatment. The chain joins TRBV5-1 to TRBJ2-7, with D perhaps TRBD1 (6 bases). The TCR originated in a human donor with chronic lymphocytic leukemia. The CDR3 reads CASSWDIGPYEQYF. The DNA for the CDR3 is TGCGCCAGCAGCTGGGACATCGGCCCCTACGAGCAGTACTTC.